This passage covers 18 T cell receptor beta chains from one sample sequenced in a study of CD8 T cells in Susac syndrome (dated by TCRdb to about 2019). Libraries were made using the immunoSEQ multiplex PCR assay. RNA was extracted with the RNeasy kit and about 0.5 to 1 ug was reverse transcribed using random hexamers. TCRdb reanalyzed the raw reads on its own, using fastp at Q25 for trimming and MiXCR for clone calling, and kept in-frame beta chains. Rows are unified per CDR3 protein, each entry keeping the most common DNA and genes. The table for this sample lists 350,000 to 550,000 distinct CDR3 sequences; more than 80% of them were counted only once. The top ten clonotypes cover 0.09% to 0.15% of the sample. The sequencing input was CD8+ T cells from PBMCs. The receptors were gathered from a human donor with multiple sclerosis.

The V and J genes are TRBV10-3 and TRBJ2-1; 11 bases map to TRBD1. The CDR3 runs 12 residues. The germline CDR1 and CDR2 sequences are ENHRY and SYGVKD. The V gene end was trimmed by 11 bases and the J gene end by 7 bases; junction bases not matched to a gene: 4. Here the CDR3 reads CALGQGANEQFF. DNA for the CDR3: TGTGCCCTAGGACAGGGGGCAAATGAGCAGTTCTTC.

The CDR3 region is CASTDTLAADTQYF. The CDR3 DNA is TGTGCCAGCACCGACACCCTTGCGGCAGATACGCAGTATTTT. The chain recombines TRBV7-9 with TRBJ2-3; D is uncertain. CDR1 and CDR2 (germline): SEHNR, FQNEAQ (reference sequence). The CDR3 is made up of 14 amino acids. The V end was cut by 7 bases, the J end by 4 bases, with 15 bases between.

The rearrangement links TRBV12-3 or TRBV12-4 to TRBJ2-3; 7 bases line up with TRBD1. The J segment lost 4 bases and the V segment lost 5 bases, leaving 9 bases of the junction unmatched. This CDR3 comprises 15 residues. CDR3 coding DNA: TGTGCCAGCAGTCCTCCGACAGGGTACCCAGATACGCAGTATTTT. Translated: CASSPPTGYPDTQYF.

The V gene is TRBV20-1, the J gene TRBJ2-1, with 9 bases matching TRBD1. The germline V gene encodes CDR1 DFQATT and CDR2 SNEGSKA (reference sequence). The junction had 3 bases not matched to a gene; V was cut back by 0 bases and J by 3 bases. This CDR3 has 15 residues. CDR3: CSARDRDRDYNEQFF. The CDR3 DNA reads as TGCAGTGCTAGAGACCGGGACAGGGACTACAATGAGCAGTTCTTC.

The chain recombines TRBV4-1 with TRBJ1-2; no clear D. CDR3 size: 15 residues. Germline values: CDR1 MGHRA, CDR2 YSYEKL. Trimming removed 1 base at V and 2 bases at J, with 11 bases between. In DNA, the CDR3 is TGCGCCAGCAGCCAAGGTTTCGGGCGGAACTATGGCTACACCTTC. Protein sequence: CASSQGFGRNYGYTF.

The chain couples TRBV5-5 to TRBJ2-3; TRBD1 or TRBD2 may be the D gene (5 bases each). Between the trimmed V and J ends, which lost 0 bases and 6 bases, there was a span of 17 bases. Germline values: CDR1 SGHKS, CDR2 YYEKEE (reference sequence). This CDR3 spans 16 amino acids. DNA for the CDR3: TGTGCCAGCAGCTTGGCGGTAGGGCAGGGAGAGGATACGCAGTATTTT. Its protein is CASSLAVGQGEDTQYF.

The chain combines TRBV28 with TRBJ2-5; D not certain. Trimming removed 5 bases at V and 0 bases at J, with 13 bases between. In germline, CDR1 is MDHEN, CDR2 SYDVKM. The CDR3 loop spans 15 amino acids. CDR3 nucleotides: TGTGCCAGCAGTGAAAGGAGCCTTGACCAAGAGACCCAGTACTTC. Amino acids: CASSERSLDQETQYF. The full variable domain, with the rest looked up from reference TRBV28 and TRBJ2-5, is DVKVTQSSRYLVKRTGEKVFLECVQDMDHENMFWYRQDPGLGLRLIYFSYDVKMKEKGDIPEGYSVSREKKERFSLILESASTNQTSMYLCASSERSLDQETQYFGPGTRLLVL.

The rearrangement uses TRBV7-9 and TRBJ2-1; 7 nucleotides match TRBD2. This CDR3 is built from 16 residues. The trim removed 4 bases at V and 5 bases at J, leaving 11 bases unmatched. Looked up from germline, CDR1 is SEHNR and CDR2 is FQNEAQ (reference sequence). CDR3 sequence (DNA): TGTGCCAGCAGCTCCCCCCAGGGAGGGACGAACAATGAGCAGTTCTTC. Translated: CASSSPQGGTNNEQFF.

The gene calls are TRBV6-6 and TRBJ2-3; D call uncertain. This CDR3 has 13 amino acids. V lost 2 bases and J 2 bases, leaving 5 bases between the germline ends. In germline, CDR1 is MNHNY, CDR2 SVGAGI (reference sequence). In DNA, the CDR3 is TGTGCCAGCAGTTACGCGAACACAGATACGCAGTATTTT. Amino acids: CASSYANTDTQYF.

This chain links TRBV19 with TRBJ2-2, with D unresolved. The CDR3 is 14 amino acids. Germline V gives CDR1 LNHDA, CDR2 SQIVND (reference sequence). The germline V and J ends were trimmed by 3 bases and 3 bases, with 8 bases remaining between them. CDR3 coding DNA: TGTGCCAGTAGTATCACTGGGTACACCGGGGAGCTGTTTTTT. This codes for CASSITGYTGELFF. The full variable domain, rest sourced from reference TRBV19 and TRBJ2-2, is DGGITQSPKYLFRKEGQNVTLSCEQNLNHDAMYWYRQDPGQGLRLIYYSQIVNDFQKGDIAEGYSVSREKKESFPLTVTSAQKNPTAFYLCASSITGYTGELFFGEGSRLTVL.

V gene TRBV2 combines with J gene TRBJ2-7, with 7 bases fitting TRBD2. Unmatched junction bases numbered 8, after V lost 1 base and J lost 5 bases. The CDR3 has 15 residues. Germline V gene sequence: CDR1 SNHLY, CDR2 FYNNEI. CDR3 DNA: TGTGCCAGCAGTGAAGGGGAGGGGCTATGGAACGAGCAGTACTTC. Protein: CASSEGEGLWNEQYF.

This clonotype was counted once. The CDR3 reads CASSTFGGNQPQHF. In DNA, the CDR3 is TGTGCCAGTAGTACTTTCGGGGGCAATCAGCCCCAGCATTTT. This chain uses TRBV19 with TRBJ1-5, with D unclear. Per germline, CDR1 LNHDA and CDR2 SQIVND (reference sequence). V lost 4 bases and J lost 2, with 9 bases in between. This CDR3 comprises 14 residues.

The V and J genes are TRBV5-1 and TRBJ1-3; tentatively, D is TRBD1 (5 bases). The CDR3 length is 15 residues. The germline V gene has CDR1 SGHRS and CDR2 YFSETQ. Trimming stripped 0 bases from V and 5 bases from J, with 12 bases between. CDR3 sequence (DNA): TGCGCCAGCAGCTTGGCCCGGGACGGGAGAAACACCATATATTTT. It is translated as CASSLARDGRNTIYF.

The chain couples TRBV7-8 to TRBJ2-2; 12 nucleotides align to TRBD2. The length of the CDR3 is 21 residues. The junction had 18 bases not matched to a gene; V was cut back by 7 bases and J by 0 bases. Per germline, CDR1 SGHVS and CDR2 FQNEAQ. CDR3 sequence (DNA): TGTGCCAGCATCTTGAGCCCGATAGTAACTAGCGGGAGGACGAACACCGGGGAGCTGTTTTTT. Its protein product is CASILSPIVTSGRTNTGELFF. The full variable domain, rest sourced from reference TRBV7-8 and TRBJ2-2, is GAGVSQSPRYKVAKRGQDVALRCDPISGHVSLFWYQQALGQGPEFLTYFQNEAQLDKSGLPSDRFFAERPEGSVSTLKIQRTQQEDSAVYLCASILSPIVTSGRTNTGELFFGEGSRLTVL.

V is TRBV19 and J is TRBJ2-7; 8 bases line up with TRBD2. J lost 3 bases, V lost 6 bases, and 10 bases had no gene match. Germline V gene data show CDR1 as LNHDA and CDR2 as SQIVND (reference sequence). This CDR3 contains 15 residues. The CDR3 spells CASSVGRGMIYEQYF. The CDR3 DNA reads TGTGCCAGTAGCGTCGGGAGGGGGATGATCTACGAGCAGTACTTC. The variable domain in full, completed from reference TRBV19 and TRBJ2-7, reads DGGITQSPKYLFRKEGQNVTLSCEQNLNHDAMYWYRQDPGQGLRLIYYSQIVNDFQKGDIAEGYSVSREKKESFPLTVTSAQKNPTAFYLCASSVGRGMIYEQYFGPGTRLTVT.

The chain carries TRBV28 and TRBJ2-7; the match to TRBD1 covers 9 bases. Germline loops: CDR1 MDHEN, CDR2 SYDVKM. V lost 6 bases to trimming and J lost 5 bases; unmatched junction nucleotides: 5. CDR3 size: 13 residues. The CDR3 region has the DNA TGTGCCAGCAGCAGGGACAGGGCCAACGAGCAGTACTTC. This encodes CASSRDRANEQYF.

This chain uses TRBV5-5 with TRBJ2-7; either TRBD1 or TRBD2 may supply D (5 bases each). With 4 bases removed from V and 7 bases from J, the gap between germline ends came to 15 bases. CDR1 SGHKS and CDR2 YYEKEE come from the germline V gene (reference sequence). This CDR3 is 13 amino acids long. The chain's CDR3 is CASSRGPGLEQYF. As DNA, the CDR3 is TGTGCCAGCAGCAGGGGACCGGGCTTGGAGCAGTACTTC.

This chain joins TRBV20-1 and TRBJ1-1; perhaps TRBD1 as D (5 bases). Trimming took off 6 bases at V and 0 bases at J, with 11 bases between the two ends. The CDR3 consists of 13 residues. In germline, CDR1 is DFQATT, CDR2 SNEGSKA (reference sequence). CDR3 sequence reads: CSAPGQLNTEAFF. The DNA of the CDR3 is TGCAGTGCACCGGGGCAGCTGAACACTGAAGCTTTCTTT.